This T cell receptor (beta chain) stems from a study of cytomegalovirus exposure and HLA in healthy donors. The wider study: The 120 or so validation repertoires used the same platform as the roughly 670 first-cohort repertoires, a later analysis reported.

V gave up 8 bases and J gave up 5 bases; unmatched junction bases: 6. The germline V gene encodes CDR1 MNHEY and CDR2 SVGAGI. The CDR3 consists of 13 residues. Sample share makes this clone medium-sized. Antigen specificity is unknown. General observations from the study: Diagnosis of cytomegalovirus status made by the classifier reportedly showed high specificity and sensitivity.

The assay was immunoSEQ multiplex PCR, and TCRdb's table has in-frame clones only and misses some. Among about 220,000 clones listed, 85% to 95% were seen once. The validation cohort, a group of around 130 subjects, included the donors and was separate from the roughly 670-subject first cohort. Sequencing used PBMCs. The sequence was collected from a woman aged 18-29 years in good health and CMV-seronegative. The chain couples TRBV6-5 to TRBJ2-1, with 7 bases that match TRBD2. CDR3 bases: TGTGCCAGCGGGGGGGAGGCACACAATGAGCAGTTCTTC. Translating gives CASGGEAHNEQFF.